Each of the 21 T cell receptor beta chains below was sequenced from the same sample in a study of T cell changes during pregnancy in multiple sclerosis. Using immunoSEQ multiplex PCR, the repertoire was profiled, and TCRdb retains in-frame clones only, with some absent. The sample gives 35,000 or so clones, more than 70% of which show up once; approximately 0.75% is in the top ten. The material was CD4+ T cells from peripheral blood mononuclear cells, obtained after pregnancy. Every receptor here comes from a female donor in good health, enrolled as a control in a pregnancy study.

This CDR3 reads CASSLKGVVLRAFF. CDR3 nucleotides: TGTGCCAGCAGCTTAAAGGGGGTTGTTTTGAGGGCTTTCTTT. J is TRBJ1-1 and V is TRBV7-7; D perhaps matches TRBD1 (6 bases). This CDR3 has 14 residues. V lost 2 bases to trimming and J lost 11 bases, with 18 bases between them. Germline values: CDR1 SSHAT, CDR2 FNYEAQ (reference sequence).

The rearrangement links TRBV2 to TRBJ2-7; 8 positions match TRBD2. The V and J ends lost 6 bases and 2 bases, in that order; junction bases with no gene match: 15. Germline CDR1 reads SNHLY; CDR2 reads FYNNEI. The CDR3 has 17 amino acids. As DNA, the CDR3 is TGTGCCAGCAGGGCCGGGACGGTGGGGACTAGTCCCTACGAGCAGTACTTC. Its protein product is CASRAGTVGTSPYEQYF.

The J gene is TRBJ2-7, the V gene TRBV19; tentative D call: TRBD1 (6 bases). Between the trimmed V and J ends, which lost 3 bases and 1 base, there was a span of 16 bases. Germline loops: CDR1 LNHDA, CDR2 SQIVND (reference sequence). The CDR3 has 16 residues. The DNA of the CDR3 is TGTGCCAGTAGTATTTCGCAGGGGCCGACGTCCTACGAGCAGTACTTC. Translated: CASSISQGPTSYEQYF.

The rearrangement links TRBV18 to TRBJ2-1; a weak D match, TRBD2 (5 bases). This CDR3 contains 12 residues. Trimming stripped 3 bases from V and 10 bases from J, with 10 bases between. CDR1 is KGHSH, CDR2 LQKENI, per germline. Here the CDR3 DNA reads TGTGCCAGCTCACCCCAAGAGGGCGAGCAGTTCTTC. Translating gives CASSPQEGEQFF.

The rearrangement uses TRBV19 and TRBJ1-2; D is uncertain. V lost 5 bases and J lost 8, with 15 bases in between. This CDR3 spans 13 amino acids. The germline V gene encodes CDR1 LNHDA and CDR2 SQIVND (reference sequence). This chain's CDR3 is CASSSQSSWGYTF. For the CDR3, the DNA is TGTGCCAGTAGTTCCCAGTCATCATGGGGCTACACCTTC.

V is TRBV7-2 and J is TRBJ2-1; TRBD2 aligns across 7 bases. The CDR3 sequence is 16 residues long. Unmatched junction bases numbered 7, after V lost 0 bases and J lost 5 bases. CDR1 is SGHTA, CDR2 FQGNSA, per germline. This CDR3 is CASSLAGSGFNNEQFF. The CDR3 bases are TGTGCCAGCAGCTTAGCTGGTAGCGGGTTTAACAATGAGCAGTTCTTC.

The J gene is TRBJ2-3, the V gene TRBV7-2, with TRBD2 matching over 9 bases. The V gene's germline CDR1 is SGHTA and CDR2 FQGNSA. J was trimmed by 4 bases and V by 5 bases; bases with no gene match: 10. The CDR3 has 16 residues. This CDR3 reads CASSPGGRGGADTQYF. CDR3 DNA sequence: TGTGCCAGCAGCCCAGGGGGGCGGGGGGGCGCAGATACGCAGTATTTT.

This clone was detected once. The chain couples TRBV4-3 to TRBJ2-5; TRBD1 is a possible D gene (6 bases). Looked up from germline, CDR1 is LGHNA and CDR2 is YSLEER. The V end was cut by 1 base, the J end by 0 bases, with 21 bases between. The CDR3 extends over 19 amino acids. The CDR3 DNA reads as TGCGCCAGCAGCCAAGTAGTAAGGGGGACCGATGGGTACCAAGAGACCCAGTACTTC. Amino acid sequence: CASSQVVRGTDGYQETQYF.

The J gene is TRBJ2-7, the V gene TRBV5-1; 10 nucleotides agree with TRBD1. This CDR3 has 15 residues. Germline CDR1 and CDR2: SGHRS and YFSETQ. J was trimmed by 2 bases and V by 4 bases; bases with no gene match: 6. DNA of the CDR3: TGCGCCAGCAGCCGGGACGGGACAGGGGCCTACGAGCAGTACTTC. Its protein product is CASSRDGTGAYEQYF.

The chain employs TRBV10-3 and TRBJ2-2; 12 positions agree with TRBD2. Trimming cost V 5 bases and J 3 bases; bases outside gene matches: 4. This CDR3 contains 16 residues. The germline V gene has CDR1 ENHRY and CDR2 SYGVKD. CDR3 in amino acids: CAISLLAGGDTGELFF. The CDR3 nucleotides are TGTGCCATCAGTTTGCTAGCGGGAGGGGACACCGGGGAGCTGTTTTTT.

CDR3 DNA: TGTGCCACCAGCACCCTTATGGCAGGGGATGTCAAAAACATTCAGTACTTC. Translation gives CATSTLMAGDVKNIQYF. The rearrangement links TRBV15 to TRBJ2-4; the D gene is possibly TRBD1 (6 bases). V shed 4 bases and J shed 3 bases, with 19 bases lying between them. Germline V gene data show CDR1 as LNHNV and CDR2 as YYDKDF (reference sequence). The CDR3 consists of 17 residues.

The chain uses TRBV4-2 and TRBJ2-5, with TRBD1 matching over 8 bases. CDR3 size: 16 residues. Unmatched junction bases numbered 4, after V lost 0 bases and J lost 1 base. Germline assignment: CDR1 LGHNA and CDR2 YNFKEQ. CDR3 residues: CASSQDYRGIQETQYF. The CDR3 DNA is TGTGCCAGCAGCCAAGATTACAGGGGGATCCAAGAGACCCAGTACTTC.

V usage is TRBV18 and J usage is TRBJ1-6; D unclear. CDR1 and CDR2 (germline): KGHSH, LQKENI. Trimming took off 2 bases at V and 14 bases at J, with 22 bases between the two ends. The CDR3 length is 16 residues. The CDR3 protein is CASSPKALAAGESLHF. The CDR3 DNA sequence: TGTGCCAGCTCACCAAAGGCGTTGGCAGCCGGGGAGTCCCTCCACTTT.

The chain employs TRBV5-5 and TRBJ1-5; 10 bases match TRBD1. V gave up 4 bases and J gave up 2 bases; unmatched junction bases: 6. From germline, CDR1 is SGHKS and CDR2 YYEKEE (reference sequence). The CDR3 has 16 residues. The CDR3: CASSPRQGAGNQPQHF. In DNA, the CDR3 is TGTGCCAGCAGCCCTAGACAGGGGGCTGGCAATCAGCCCCAGCATTTT. The variable domain in full, with the rest retrieved from reference TRBV5-5 and TRBJ1-5, is DAGVTQSPTHLIKTRGQQVTLRCSPISGHKSVSWYQQVLGQGPQFIFQYYEKEERGRGNFPDRFSARQFPNYSSELNVNALLLGDSALYLCASSPRQGAGNQPQHFGDGTRLSIL.

CDR3 sequence: CASSSFPSGGGQETQYF. CDR3 in DNA: TGTGCCAGCAGTTCCTTCCCTAGCGGGGGGGGACAAGAGACCCAGTACTTC. The rearrangement links TRBV7-6 to TRBJ2-5, with 12 bases matching TRBD2. Germline CDR1 and CDR2: SGHVS and FNYEAQ. Unmatched junction bases numbered 10, after V lost 6 bases and J lost 2 bases. The CDR3 is 17 residues long.

This chain uses TRBV4-3 with TRBJ2-2, with 7 positions matching TRBD2. The CDR3 is 18 amino acids. Germline V CDR1 and CDR2: LGHNA, YSLEER. The V segment lost 1 base and the J segment 1 base; nucleotides outside the gene matches: 9. CDR3 coding DNA: TGCGCCAGCAGCCAAGTCGGTTGGTGGGGGGGGAACACCGGGGAGCTGTTTTTT. Translated, it gives CASSQVGWWGGNTGELFF.

The V and J genes are TRBV7-2 and TRBJ2-3; TRBD2 matches at 8 bases. Germline loops: CDR1 SGHTA, CDR2 FQGNSA. Trimming at V came to 11 bases and at J to 4 bases, leaving 8 bases not matched to a gene. The CDR3 spans 13 residues. The CDR3 spells CAGKRTSSDTQYF. CDR3 nucleotide sequence: TGTGCCGGAAAGAGGACTAGCTCAGATACGCAGTATTTT.

This rearrangement joins TRBV19 to TRBJ1-1, with 7 nucleotides matching TRBD1. This CDR3 has 16 residues. Germline V gives CDR1 LNHDA, CDR2 SQIVND (reference sequence). V gave up 5 bases and J gave up 2 bases; unmatched junction bases: 11. CDR3 nucleotide sequence: TGTGCCAGTAGTGTCAGATCGACAGGGCCCAACACTGAAGCTTTCTTT. This translates into CASSVRSTGPNTEAFF.

The rearrangement links TRBV6-6 to TRBJ1-1; D is perhaps TRBD1 (5 bases). Germline V gene lookup returns CDR1 MNHNY and CDR2 SVGAGI (reference sequence). CDR3 length: 13 residues. Between the trimmed V and J ends, which lost 2 bases and 5 bases, there was a span of 9 bases. CDR3 nucleotides: TGTGCCAGCAGTTACCCCCAGGGTACTGAAGCTTTCTTT. It codes for CASSYPQGTEAFF.

This clone was detected only a few times. This chain uses TRBV19 with TRBJ1-1; unclear D gene. Germline-derived CDR1 and CDR2 are LNHDA and SQIVND (reference sequence). Trimming took off 3 bases at V and 6 bases at J, with 14 bases between the two ends. The CDR3 runs to 14 residues. This CDR3 reads CASSMSPPRAEAFF. DNA for the CDR3: TGTGCCAGTAGTATGTCCCCCCCTCGGGCTGAAGCTTTCTTT.

The chain couples TRBV25-1 to TRBJ1-6; maybe TRBD1 (6 bases). The V gene's germline CDR1 is MGHDK and CDR2 SYGVNS. The V and J ends lost 0 bases and 9 bases respectively, with 12 bases between them. There are 15 residues in the CDR3. The CDR3 bases are TGTGCCAGCAGTGAATATGTGGGGGCCGGTTCACCCCTCCACTTT. It translates to CASSEYVGAGSPLHF. The full variable domain, in which reference TRBV25-1 and TRBJ1-6 provide the parts outside the CDR3, is EADIYQTPRYLVIGTGKKITLECSQTMGHDKMYWYQQDPGMELHLIHYSYGVNSTEKGDLSSESTVSRIRTEHFPLTLESARPSHTSQYLCASSEYVGAGSPLHFGNGTRLTVT.